This is a list of T cell receptor beta chains from one sample in a study of T-cell reconstitution after alpha-beta-depleted transplantation in children. TCRdb analysed the PCR reads with MiXCR anew, one entry per CDR3 protein. The table has around 210,000 distinct CDR3 sequences, approximately 6.3% seen once. The input for sequencing was PBMCs, taken before TCRalphabeta/CD19-depleted stem cell transplant. These receptors came from a boy between 2 and 10 years old with acute lymphoblastic leukemia, due to receive a stem cell transplant. CDR3s include the opening cysteine and the closing phenylalanine or tryptophan. The order of the fields is J gene, clone size, CDR3 length, V gene, D gene, CDR3 protein, CDR3 DNA. The D gene is left open where the match is weak. The listing skips clone size in some rows; elsewhere it reads once, few, many or a size class.

>TRBJ2-5|many|11|TRBV20-1|-
CSARDQETQYF
TGCAGTGCTAGGGACCAAGAGACCCAGTACTTC
>TRBJ2-7|few|15|TRBV18|-
CASSPSRTNSYEQYF
TGTGCCAGCTCACCAAGTCGAACAAATTCCTACGAGCAGTACTTC
>TRBJ2-1|many|14|TRBV5-6|-
CASSYMTGYNEQFF
TGTGCCAGCAGCTATATGACAGGCTACAATGAGCAGTTCTTC
>TRBJ2-3|many|13|TRBV12-3/TRBV12-4|-
CASSRSSTDTQYF
TGTGCCAGCAGCAGATCTAGCACAGATACGCAGTATTTT
>TRBJ1-2|many|13|TRBV2|TRBD1
CASSSGQFYGYTF
TGTGCCAGCAGCTCGGGACAGTTCTATGGCTACACCTTC
>TRBJ2-2|few|15|TRBV4-2|TRBD2
CASSHQRGGTGELFF
TGTGCCAGCAGCCACCAGCGGGGGGGCACCGGGGAGCTGTTTTTT
>TRBJ2-1|many|14|TRBV5-1|TRBD1
CASSSGQGYNEQFF
TGCGCCAGCAGCTCTGGACAGGGCTACAATGAGCAGTTCTTC
>TRBJ2-1|-|16|TRBV20-1|TRBD1
CSAPKVGTGGYNEQFF
TGCAGTGCCCCGAAGGTTGGGACAGGGGGCTACAATGAGCAGTTCTTC
>TRBJ2-5|many|16|TRBV10-2|-
CASSESIGLYQETQYF
TGCGCCAGCAGTGAGTCAATTGGCTTATACCAAGAGACCCAGTACTTC
>TRBJ1-4|many|14|TRBV6-5|-
CASSLNSLNEKLFF
TGTGCCAGCAGTTTAAACAGCCTTAATGAAAAACTGTTTTTT
>TRBJ1-1|many|13|TRBV28|-
CASSFTIYPGAFF
TGTGCCAGCAGTTTCACTATTTATCCCGGAGCTTTCTTT
>TRBJ2-7|many|12|TRBV20-1|-
CSAEESSYEQYF
TGCAGTGCCGAGGAAAGCTCCTACGAGCAGTACTTC
>TRBJ2-3|many|15|TRBV29-1|TRBD2
CSASGASGGTDTQYF
TGCAGCGCCAGCGGGGCGTCGGGGGGCACAGATACGCAGTATTTT
>TRBJ2-3|many|14|TRBV27|-
CASGLVGGTDTQYF
TGTGCCAGCGGGTTGGTAGGCGGCACAGATACGCAGTATTTT
>TRBJ1-3|few|14|TRBV7-2|-
CASSWRRTGDTIYF
TGTGCCAGCAGCTGGAGGCGGACCGGGGACACCATATATTTT
>TRBJ2-1|-|20|TRBV20-1|TRBD2
CCFWGQAPGLADFSYNEQFF
TGCTGTTTCTGGGGCCAGGCTCCGGGACTAGCGGACTTCTCCTACAATGAGCAGTTCTTC
>TRBJ2-7|many|13|TRBV5-1|TRBD1
CASSLTTGFEQYF
TGCGCCAGCAGCTTGACGACAGGGTTCGAGCAGTACTTC
>TRBJ2-7|few|14|TRBV29-1|-
CSVARASRTYEQYF
TGCAGCGTTGCGCGGGCCAGTCGGACCTACGAGCAGTACTTC
>TRBJ1-5|many|14|TRBV6-2/TRBV6-3|-
CASNYGQPDQPQHF
TGTGCCAGCAACTACGGGCAGCCGGATCAGCCCCAGCATTTT
>TRBJ2-1|many|12|TRBV4-2|-
CASSQDLDEQFF
TGTGCCAGCAGCCAAGATCTTGATGAGCAGTTCTTC
>TRBJ1-2|few|13|TRBV7-9|-
CASSFPGGYGYTF
TGTGCCAGCAGCTTTCCCGGGGGCTATGGCTACACCTTC
>TRBJ2-1|-|15|TRBV7-2|TRBD2
CASSLDGGGAWEQFF
TGTGCCAGCAGCTTAGACGGCGGGGGGGCTTGGGAGCAGTTCTTC
>TRBJ2-3|many|14|TRBV2|TRBD2
CASSASGGPDTQYF
TGTGCCAGCAGCGCTAGCGGGGGGCCCGATACGCAGTATTTT
>TRBJ2-1|many|15|TRBV27|TRBD2
CASTLGAGGYNEQFF
TGTGCCAGCACACTCGGGGCGGGGGGATACAATGAGCAGTTCTTC
>TRBJ1-1|-|11|TRBV28|TRBD1
CASTYRGSAFF
TGTGCCAGCACCTACAGGGGTTCAGCTTTCTTT
>TRBJ2-7|-|13|TRBV7-6|-
CASSPPFINEQYF
TGTGCCAGCAGCCCTCCCTTTATAAACGAGCAGTACTTC
>TRBJ2-3|few|16|TRBV4-2|TRBD2
CASSRRTSGSSDTQYF
TGTGCCAGCAGCCGGAGGACTAGCGGGAGCTCAGATACGCAGTATTTT
>TRBJ2-5|many|11|TRBV20-1|-
CSAWVRETQYF
TGCAGTGCCTGGGTGCGCGAGACCCAGTACTTC
>TRBJ2-5|many|13|TRBV18|-
CASSPAGQETQYF
TGTGCCAGCTCACCTGCGGGGCAAGAGACCCAGTACTTC
>TRBJ1-5|many|15|TRBV19|TRBD1
CASSTGQGSGQPQHF
TGTGCCAGTAGTACGGGACAGGGAAGTGGTCAGCCCCAGCATTTT
>TRBJ1-4|-|15|TRBV7-9|TRBD1
CASSFATGGGEKLFF
TGTGCCAGCAGCTTCGCAACAGGGGGGGGTGAAAAACTGTTTTTT
>TRBJ2-7|many|15|TRBV5-5|-
CASSLALGQTYEQYF
TGTGCCAGCAGCTTGGCCTTGGGGCAGACCTACGAGCAGTACTTC
>TRBJ2-1|many|17|TRBV3-1|TRBD2
CASSLKTLAGGPREQFF
TGTGCCAGCAGCCTGAAAACCCTAGCGGGGGGACCGAGGGAGCAGTTCTTC
>TRBJ2-7|many|14|TRBV2|-
CASSPGTHTYEQYF
TGTGCCAGCAGCCCCGGGACACACACCTACGAGCAGTACTTC
>TRBJ1-2|many|14|TRBV7-2|-
CASTPEGGYYGYTF
TGTGCCAGCACCCCAGAGGGGGGGTACTATGGCTACACCTTC
>TRBJ1-4|-|15|TRBV7-9|-
CASSSRRATNEKLFF
TGTGCCAGCAGCTCCCGGAGGGCAACTAATGAAAAACTGTTTTTT
>TRBJ2-1|many|12|TRBV18|TRBD1
CASSRDRDEQFF
TGTGCCAGCTCCCGTGACAGGGATGAGCAGTTCTTC
>TRBJ2-7|many|13|TRBV4-3|-
CASSQEVSDEQYF
TGCGCCAGCAGCCAAGAAGTTAGCGACGAGCAGTACTTC
>TRBJ1-6|-|16|TRBV7-2|-
CASSSWGLGNNSPLHF
TGTGCCAGCAGCTCATGGGGCCTCGGGAATAATTCACCCCTCCACTTT